This T cell receptor beta chain was obtained from a study of CD8 T cells in Susac syndrome. At the level of the study: When blood was drawn, the patients with Susac syndrome were therapy-naive, on corticosteroids, or on intravenous immunoglobulin alone.

Trimming stripped 4 bases from V and 4 bases from J, with 12 bases between. CDR3 size: 14 residues. Per the germline V gene, CDR1 is SGHDT and CDR2 is YYEEEE. Reverse transcription used roughly 0.45 to 1 ug RNA and random hexamers. One entry per CDR3 protein, called by TCRdb with MiXCR from the immunoSEQ multiplex PCR reads. The sample lists around 150,000 distinct CDR3 sequences; 95% were seen once. This receptor was taken from a human donor with Susac syndrome. The chain recombines TRBV5-6 with TRBJ1-3, with unresolved D. Sequencing input: CD8+ T cells from PBMCs. CDR3 amino acids: CASSPGLGGNTIYF. The CDR3 nucleotides are TGTGCCAGCAGCCCAGGACTGGGGGGAAACACCATATATTTT.